This TCR beta chain was captured by sequencing in a study of CD8+ T cells in alopecia areata. Whole-study results and caveats: Administration of tofacitinib significantly diminished scalp clonality and expanded CD8+ clones within the top 100.

Indicated treatment: oral pan-JAK inhibitor, 5-10 mg twice daily. Germline CDR1 MNHEY, CDR2 SVGAGI. This CDR3 contains 14 residues. V lost 5 bases, J lost 4 bases, and 14 bases lay in between. In the case of this clone: Its matching antigen is unknown.

Sequencing templates came from extracted RNA that was reverse transcribed into cDNA. The protocol was immunoSEQ multiplex PCR, while the TCRdb copy is restricted to in-frame clones and leaves out a portion. The table lists some 150,000 clones, roughly 58% of them singletons. This clonotype was sampled from a human donor with alopecia areata. Sequencing used CD4+ T cells sorted from blood, obtained at approximately week 60, from a patient treated with tofacitinib. The chain combines TRBV6-5 with TRBJ1-2, with D hard to call. The CDR3 coding sequence is TGTGCCAGCAGTACCCTTGGTTCGGTCTATGGCTACACCTTC. It translates to CASSTLGSVYGYTF.